Many counts were recorded for the clone carrying this TCR beta chain. This sample is drawn from a study of T-cell reconstitution after alpha-beta-depleted transplantation in children. Germline V gives CDR1 LNHDA, CDR2 SQIVND (reference sequence). V lost 7 bases and J lost 8; bases outside the gene matches: 12. The CDR3 sequence is 15 residues long. It was with unique molecular identifiers that the TCRbeta library was prepared. TCRdb reprocessed the PCR reads via MiXCR and lists one record per CDR3 protein. The table records around 78,000 distinct CDR3 sequences, approximately 7.4% of them present only once.

The sequence was obtained from a human donor who donated a stem cell graft to a child with acute lymphoblastic leukemia. The genes are TRBV19 and TRBJ2-4; 9 nucleotides match TRBD1. The sequencing used PBMCs from the stem cell graft donor, collected from the stem cell graft. CDR3 sequence: CASNTGQGYPDIQYF. The DNA of the CDR3 is TGTGCCAGTAATACGGGACAGGGCTATCCGGACATTCAGTACTTC.